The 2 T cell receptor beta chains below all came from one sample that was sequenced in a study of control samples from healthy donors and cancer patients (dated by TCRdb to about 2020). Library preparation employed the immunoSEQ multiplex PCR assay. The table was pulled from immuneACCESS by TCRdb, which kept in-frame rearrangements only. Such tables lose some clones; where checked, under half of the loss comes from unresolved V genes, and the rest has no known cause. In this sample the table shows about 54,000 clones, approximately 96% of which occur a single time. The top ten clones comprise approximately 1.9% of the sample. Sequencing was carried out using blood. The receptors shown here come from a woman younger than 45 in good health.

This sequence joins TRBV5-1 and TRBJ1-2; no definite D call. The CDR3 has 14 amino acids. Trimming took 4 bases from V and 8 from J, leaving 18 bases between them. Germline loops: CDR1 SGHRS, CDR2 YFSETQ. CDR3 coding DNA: TGCGCCAGCAGCCCCCCCCGGGGAGGAGAGGGCTACACCTTC. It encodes CASSPPRGGEGYTF.

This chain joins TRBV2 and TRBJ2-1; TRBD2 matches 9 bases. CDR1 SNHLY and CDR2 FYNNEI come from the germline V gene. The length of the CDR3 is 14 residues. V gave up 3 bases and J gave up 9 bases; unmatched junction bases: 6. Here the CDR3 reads CASSEGLATVEQFF. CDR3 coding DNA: TGTGCCAGCAGTGAGGGACTAGCTACAGTTGAGCAGTTCTTC.